This TCR beta chain was obtained from a study of T cell changes during pregnancy in multiple sclerosis. The CDR3 spans 15 residues. Germline V gene lookup returns CDR1 SGHKS and CDR2 YYEKEE (reference sequence). With 4 bases clipped from V and 2 bases from J, the junction kept 7 bases outside the gene matches. Generated by immunoSEQ multiplex PCR, the TCRdb table keeps only in-frame clones and is missing some. The sample carries over 65,000 clones, roughly 94% recorded once. The source of this sequence is a female donor with multiple sclerosis, enrolled in a pregnancy study. The input for sequencing was peripheral blood, taken in the third trimester of pregnancy. This chain joins TRBV5-5 and TRBJ2-7, with 9 bases identical to TRBD2. Here the CDR3 reads CASSPAGTSPYEQYF. The CDR3 region has the DNA TGTGCCAGCAGCCCAGCCGGGACTAGCCCCTACGAGCAGTACTTC.